These 15 T cell receptor beta chains were all obtained from the same sample, sequenced in a study of T cell repertoires in cytomegalovirus infection. MiXCR, applied by TCRdb to the reads, yields one record per CDR3 protein. The sample has under 800,000 distinct CDR3 sequences, 20% to 25% seen once; the top ten hold approximately 8.2%. The sequenced sample consisted of CD8+ T cells from PBMCs. All receptors come from a human donor in good health (CMV status not recorded). Some clones in this sample may be carry-over from other donors' samples.

This clonotype has a handful of counts. A junction end diverges from the germline sequence, so it may reflect a read error. The J gene is TRBJ2-1, the V gene TRBV4-1, with D unresolved. The CDR3 is 13 residues long. Germline CDR1 reads MGHRA; CDR2 reads YSYEKL. The CDR3 here is CASSQGREDEQFF. The CDR3 nucleotides read TGTGCCAGCAGCCAAGGACGAGAAGATGAGCAGTTCTTC.

There are a few counts of this clonotype. The DNA of the CDR3 is TGCAGCGTACAGGACAGGTTGTACACTGAAGCTTTCTTT. This codes for CSVQDRLYTEAFF. This chain links TRBV29-1 with TRBJ1-1, with 7 bases that match TRBD1. Trimming removed 6 bases from V and 3 bases from J; junction bases left unmatched: 7. The CDR3 loop spans 13 amino acids. From germline, CDR1 is SQVTM and CDR2 ANQGSEA.

The V gene is TRBV28, the J gene TRBJ2-3, with D possibly being TRBD1 or TRBD2 (5 bases each). There are 13 residues in the CDR3. Trimming pared 7 bases from V and 6 bases from J, leaving 14 bases between. Germline loops: CDR1 MDHEN, CDR2 SYDVKM. As DNA, the CDR3 is TGTGCCAGCATGGGGCTAGCAGCGGATACGCAGTATTTT. Translation gives CASMGLAADTQYF.

This clonotype was seen only once. V gene TRBV20-1 combines with J gene TRBJ2-5; unclear D gene. This CDR3 has 10 amino acids. V lost 3 bases and J 4 bases, leaving 3 bases between the germline ends. CDR1 and CDR2 (germline): DFQATT, SNEGSKA (reference sequence). The CDR3 DNA is TGCAGTGCTAGGGGAGAGACCCAGTACTTC. It translates to CSARGETQYF.

The table lists this clonotype with a few counts. The chain uses TRBV4-1 and TRBJ2-1; 10 bases fit TRBD2. J gave up 8 bases and V 5 bases, and 6 bases lay outside the gene matches. The germline gives CDR1 MGHRA, CDR2 YSYEKL. The CDR3 totals 14 residues. The CDR3 DNA is TGCGCCAGCAGCAGCGGGGGGGCCTCGCATGAGCAGTTCTTC. Residues: CASSSGGASHEQFF.

The chain employs TRBV4-2 and TRBJ1-1; perhaps TRBD1 as D (6 bases). This CDR3 has 16 residues. The germline V gene encodes CDR1 LGHNA and CDR2 YNFKEQ. V lost 1 base and J lost 2, with 14 bases in between. This CDR3 is CASSQAMTDRNTEAFF. The CDR3 nucleotides read TGTGCCAGCAGCCAAGCAATGACGGACAGAAACACTGAAGCTTTCTTT.

This chain uses TRBV29-1 with TRBJ2-5, with D hard to call. This CDR3 comprises 12 residues. V lost 4 bases and J 2 bases, leaving 8 bases between the germline ends. Germline V gene data show CDR1 as SQVTM and CDR2 as ANQGSEA. The CDR3 bases are TGCAGCGTTGTGGGTCTTCAAGAGACCCAGTACTTC. Its translation: CSVVGLQETQYF.

In nucleotides, the CDR3 is TGTGCCATCAGTAGAGCACAGGGTTACACCGGGGAGCTGTTTTTT. Translated: CAISRAQGYTGELFF. The chain uses TRBV10-3 and TRBJ2-2; D is possibly TRBD1 (6 bases). The CDR3 loop spans 15 amino acids. Trimming took off 5 bases at V and 3 bases at J, with 13 bases between the two ends. CDR1 is ENHRY, CDR2 SYGVKD, per germline.

This clonotype showed up just a few times. The V call is TRBV7-9, the J call TRBJ2-3; 11 nucleotides match TRBD1. Per the germline V gene, CDR1 is SEHNR and CDR2 is FQNEAQ (reference sequence). The CDR3 runs to 15 residues. V shed 2 bases and J 4 bases; nucleotides not matched to a gene: 2. Here the CDR3 DNA reads TGTGCCAGCAGCTTATCGGGACAGGGGGCAGATACGCAGTATTTT. Residues: CASSLSGQGADTQYF.

This clonotype occurred a few times. The gene calls are TRBV4-2 and TRBJ2-2, with D hard to call. The CDR3 contains 14 residues. The germline V and J ends were trimmed by 0 bases and 6 bases, with 8 bases remaining between them. Germline V lookup: CDR1 LGHNA, CDR2 YNFKEQ. CDR3 nucleotide sequence: TGTGCCAGCAGCCAAGATCTTAGTCCCGGGGAGCTGTTTTTT. Amino acids: CASSQDLSPGELFF.

This clonotype has a count of ten or more. The V gene is TRBV7-9, the J gene TRBJ1-1, with 8 bases identical to TRBD1. Germline assignment: CDR1 SEHNR and CDR2 FQNEAQ (reference sequence). With 5 bases clipped from V and 12 bases from J, the junction kept 8 bases outside the gene matches. This CDR3 is 12 amino acids long. The CDR3 protein is CASSNPGGETFF. The CDR3 coding sequence is TGTGCCAGCAGCAATCCAGGGGGCGAAACTTTCTTT.

This chain links TRBV3-1 with TRBJ2-7; D unresolved. This CDR3 contains 16 residues. V was cut by 0 bases and J by 2 bases, with 14 bases left in between. CDR1 is LGHDT, CDR2 YNNKEL, per germline (reference sequence). The CDR3 loop is CASSQEGVPAAYEQYF. In DNA form, the CDR3 reads TGTGCCAGCAGCCAAGAAGGCGTGCCAGCCGCCTACGAGCAGTACTTC.

The gene calls are TRBV29-1 and TRBJ2-2, with D uncertain. Looked up from germline, CDR1 is SQVTM and CDR2 is ANQGSEA. The CDR3 length is 13 residues. Between the trimmed V and J ends, which lost 5 bases and 0 bases, there was a span of 7 bases. The CDR3 reads CSVLTPNTGELFF. CDR3 DNA sequence: TGCAGCGTTTTGACACCGAACACCGGGGAGCTGTTTTTT.

This clonotype came up a few times. The CDR3 bases are TGCAGCGTTGACCGGGACAGGGTCGATGAGCAGTTCTTC. It is translated as CSVDRDRVDEQFF. The rearrangement links TRBV29-1 to TRBJ2-1; 9 bases agree with TRBD1. V lost 3 bases to trimming and J lost 8 bases; unmatched junction nucleotides: 5. Germline loops: CDR1 SQVTM, CDR2 ANQGSEA. This CDR3 is 13 amino acids long.

This clonotype has ten or more counts. V usage is TRBV6-1 and J usage is TRBJ2-7; TRBD2 matches at 14 bases. Germline V lookup: CDR1 MNHNS, CDR2 SASEGT. The J segment lost 3 bases and the V segment lost 2 bases, leaving 6 bases of the junction unmatched. CDR3 length: 17 amino acids. CDR3 protein: CASSEFRLAGGLYEQYV. CDR3 nucleotides: TGTGCCAGCAGTGAATTTCGACTAGCGGGGGGGCTCTACGAGCAGTACGTC.